This TCR beta chain was captured by sequencing in a study of blood T cells in healthy people across ages. A second PCR of roughly 7 to 11 cycles used a sample-barcoded 5' primer and a J-beta primer mix. Template switching added a 12-random-nucleotide identifier to every cDNA molecule. Via MiXCR, TCRdb re-called the 5' RACE reads, giving one row per CDR3 protein. This sample carries about 1.5 million distinct CDR3 sequences, approximately 39% of them seen once, and the ten largest clones take roughly 3.7%. The sample comprised blood. This TCR was sampled from a woman aged 18-29 years in good health.

CDR3 region: CASSLVPYYGYTF. The CDR3 region has the DNA TGTGCCAGCAGTTTAGTTCCCTACTATGGCTACACCTTC. The genes are TRBV12-3 or TRBV12-4 and TRBJ1-2, with D unresolved. The CDR3 extends over 13 amino acids. Deletions cut 1 base from V and 3 bases from J, with 6 bases between.